This T cell receptor beta chain was sequenced for a study of shared clonotypes between healthy human individuals. The CDR3 runs 13 residues. The V gene's germline CDR1 is SQVTM and CDR2 ANQGSEA. Profiling relied on immunoSEQ multiplex PCR, and the TCRdb table lists in-frame clones only, not all of them. This table holds around 1.6 million clones, approximately 98% found once. The source material was naive CD4+ T cells sorted from blood. As for subset: CD45RA+ positively selected. The J gene is TRBJ2-7, the V gene TRBV29-1; tentatively, D is TRBD1 (5 bases). This clonotype originated in a man aged 25 to 45 in good health. In nucleotides, the CDR3 is TGCAGTGCACGCAGGGCCCCAATCTACGAGCAGTACTTC. Translated, it gives CSARRAPIYEQYF.